This is a list of T cell receptor beta chains from one sample in a study of regulatory T cells in long-lasting Graves disease. Each CDR3 protein is one row after TCRdb ran MiXCR on the multiplex PCR reads. The table shows hundreds of thousands of distinct CDR3 sequences, with 25% to 30% occurring only once. Specimen: peripheral blood mononuclear cells (PBMCs), collected when the disease was refractory, from a patient treated with antithyroid drugs. These receptors came from a female donor with Graves disease. Each CDR3 is given with its conserved first and last residue. A D gene is named only where the DNA matches it firmly. Clone size is shown for a subset of rows, as once, few, many or a class of expanded clone.

DNA	CDR3	size	D	V	J
TGCGCCAGCAGCCCCTTAGCGGGAGAGGGAGATACGCAGTATTTT	CASSPLAGEGDTQYF	NA	TRBD2	TRBV5-1	TRBJ2-3
TGCGCCAGCAGCCAGACAGGGGGCGCGAGAGCTTTCTTT	CASSQTGGARAFF	NA	TRBD1	TRBV5-1	TRBJ1-1
TGTGCCAGCTCCCTCGACCCCAATGAAAAACTGTTTTTT	CASSLDPNEKLFF	NA	NA	TRBV18	TRBJ1-4
TGTGCCAGCGCATCGACAGGGGTAGCCTACGAGCAGTACTTC	CASASTGVAYEQYF	NA	TRBD1	TRBV7-9	TRBJ2-7
TGTGCCAGCAGCTTGCTCCTTGTGGCGGCGTTGGAGACCCAGTACTTC	CASSLLLVAALETQYF	NA	NA	TRBV5-5	TRBJ2-5
TGTGCCTCATACACAGGCAGCACTGAAGCTTTCTTT	CASYTGSTEAFF	few	NA	TRBV30	TRBJ1-1
TGTGCCTGGAGTGCATGGGACAGCTCTAACTATGGCTACACCTTC	CAWSAWDSSNYGYTF	NA	TRBD1	TRBV30	TRBJ1-2
TGTGCCAGCAGCCAAGAGTGGAAGGGAGCTGAAGCTTTCTTT	CASSQEWKGAEAFF	NA	NA	TRBV3-1	TRBJ1-1
TGTGCCAGCAGCTTAATAGGAGGGGGGCCCCAGCATTTT	CASSLIGGGPQHF	NA	NA	TRBV7-3	TRBJ1-5
TGCGCCAGCAGCCGAGAAGCCGGCTATGAGCAGTTCTTC	CASSREAGYEQFF	NA	NA	TRBV5-1	TRBJ2-1
TGTGCCAGCAGTCAACAGGGGGCTGGAGGCTACACCTTC	CASSQQGAGGYTF	NA	TRBD1	TRBV12-3/TRBV12-4	TRBJ1-2
TGTGCCAGCTGGAGCGGGAGAGGAGGCGGGGAGCTGTTTTTT	CASWSGRGGGELFF	NA	TRBD2	TRBV7-9	TRBJ2-2
TGTGCCAGCAGCTTAAAGGCGGGAGGGAGGGACGAGCAGTACTTC	CASSLKAGGRDEQYF	NA	TRBD2	TRBV7-3	TRBJ2-7
TGTGCCAGCAGATACATACCCACCTACGAGCAGTACTTC	CASRYIPTYEQYF	many	NA	TRBV2	TRBJ2-7
TGCAGTGCTAGAGATTTGCGGTCCCAGGGACCTGGGGCCAACGTCCTGACTTTC	CSARDLRSQGPGANVLTF	NA	NA	TRBV20-1	TRBJ2-6
TGTGCCAGTAGTGTGGACAGAGAAGAGACCCAGTACTTC	CASSVDREETQYF	many	NA	TRBV19	TRBJ2-5
TGTGCCAGCAGTTTAATGTCAGGGGCCAACGTCCTGACTTTC	CASSLMSGANVLTF	NA	NA	TRBV6-2/TRBV6-3	TRBJ2-6
TGTGCCAGCAGTTACAGGGGGGGGACCTACGAGCAGTACTTC	CASSYRGGTYEQYF	NA	NA	TRBV27	TRBJ2-7
TGCGCCAGCAGCTTGGCCCTAGGGGGCTGGGACACTGAAGCTTTCTTT	CASSLALGGWDTEAFF	NA	TRBD1	TRBV5-1	TRBJ1-1
TGTGCCAGCAGTTATATTCAGGGGAACTATGGCTACACCTTC	CASSYIQGNYGYTF	many	NA	TRBV6-5	TRBJ1-2
TGTGCCAGCAGTTTAGAAGGGACAGGGTCCACTGAAGCTTTCTTT	CASSLEGTGSTEAFF	NA	TRBD1	TRBV12-3/TRBV12-4	TRBJ1-1
TGTGCCAGCAGCTTGACGGTTTCTAGCGGTATCCAAGAGACCCAGTACTTC	CASSLTVSSGIQETQYF	few	TRBD2	TRBV5-6	TRBJ2-5
TGTGCCAGCAGTCCGCCGGGGGGAGAAGAGACCCAGTACTTC	CASSPPGGEETQYF	NA	TRBD2	TRBV6-2/TRBV6-3	TRBJ2-5
TGTGCCAGCAACCCAAGGGCCCTCAGGGGGCATCAGCCCCAGCATTTT	CASNPRALRGHQPQHF	NA	TRBD1	TRBV28	TRBJ1-5
TGTGCCAGCAGCCCCCGGGGAGGGCCTAACAGTGAAGCTTTCTTT	CASSPRGGPNSEAFF	few	NA	TRBV11-2	TRBJ1-1
TGTGCCAGCAGCCAGGGACAGAACTACAATGAGCAGTTCTTC	CASSQGQNYNEQFF	NA	TRBD1	TRBV6-2/TRBV6-3	TRBJ2-1
TGTGCCAGCAGTTACTCGAGGTTCTTAGCGGGAGGGCAGCGATACGAGCAGTACTTC	CASSYSRFLAGGQRYEQYF	NA	TRBD2	TRBV6-2/TRBV6-3	TRBJ2-7
TGTGCCAGCAGCCTACCGGGACAGAATTCACCCCTCCACTTT	CASSLPGQNSPLHF	many	TRBD1	TRBV3-1	TRBJ1-6
TGTGCCAGCAGTCCCGCGAACACCGGGGAGCTGTTTTTT	CASSPANTGELFF	many	NA	TRBV12-3/TRBV12-4	TRBJ2-2
TGTGCCAGCAGTGAGCTAGCGGGAGAGGTGTACGAGCAGTACTTC	CASSELAGEVYEQYF	NA	TRBD2	TRBV6-2/TRBV6-3	TRBJ2-7
TGTGCCAGCAGCTCGACAGGTGGAGGAGATTATGGCTACACCTTC	CASSSTGGGDYGYTF	few	NA	TRBV7-9	TRBJ1-2
TGTGCCATCAGTGAGTCTGGAGGGGCCAAAACCGGGGAGCTGTTTTTT	CAISESGGAKTGELFF	few	NA	TRBV10-3	TRBJ2-2
TGTGCCAGCAGGGGATCAGGGAGGGAAAAACTGTTTTTT	CASRGSGREKLFF	few	NA	TRBV27	TRBJ1-4
TGTGCCACCTCCGTGGGGGGAACTAATGAAAAACTGTTTTTT	CATSVGGTNEKLFF	few	NA	TRBV6-5	TRBJ1-4
TGCGCCAGCAGCCAAAGGATGGCAGGCCTTAATGAAAAACTGTTTTTT	CASSQRMAGLNEKLFF	once	NA	TRBV4-1	TRBJ1-4